One and the same sample provided the 4 T cell receptor beta chains below, sequenced in a study of blood T cell repertoires in COVID-19. Assay: immunoSEQ multiplex PCR; the TCRdb copy retains only in-frame clones and omits some. The repertoire holds approximately 670,000 clones, with over 80% as singletons. Material: peripheral blood. Receptors originate from a young woman with acute or convalescent COVID-19.

The rearrangement links TRBV4-2 to TRBJ2-7; 9 nucleotides line up with TRBD1. This CDR3 has 14 amino acids. J was trimmed by 5 bases and V by 4 bases; bases with no gene match: 6. Per germline, CDR1 LGHNA and CDR2 YNFKEQ. The CDR3 nucleotides read TGTGCCAGCAGCCGGGGGACAGGGCGTGACGAGCAGTACTTC. Amino acids: CASSRGTGRDEQYF.

The CDR3, as DNA: TGTGCCAGTAGTATCCGGGACCGCCGGGGAGGTGGTCAGCCCCAGCATTTT. The encoded protein is CASSIRDRRGGGQPQHF. J is TRBJ1-5 and V is TRBV19, with D possibly being TRBD1 (5 bases). In germline, CDR1 is LNHDA, CDR2 SQIVND (reference sequence). The CDR3 totals 17 residues. Trimming took off 3 bases at V and 6 bases at J, with 21 bases between the two ends.

The chain is built from TRBV9 and TRBJ2-4; 7 bases match TRBD1. CDR1 is SGDLS and CDR2 is YYNGEE in the germline V gene. The junction had 8 bases not matched to a gene; V was cut back by 0 bases and J by 8 bases. The CDR3 runs to 15 residues. The CDR3 region has the DNA TGTGCCAGCAGCGTAGAAGGGGGCGCGTGGGACATTCAGTACTTC. As protein: CASSVEGGAWDIQYF.

The chain uses TRBV2 and TRBJ1-5; unclear D gene. Germline lookup yields CDR1 SNHLY and CDR2 FYNNEI. This CDR3 has 12 amino acids. V was pared by 6 bases and J by 5 bases, with 8 bases between. The CDR3 spells CASRTRDQPQHF. The CDR3 coding sequence is TGTGCCAGCAGGACGAGGGATCAGCCCCAGCATTTT. Filled out from reference TRBV2 and TRBJ1-5, the complete variable domain reads EPEVTQTPSHQVTQMGQEVILRCVPISNHLYFYWYRQILGQKVEFLVSFYNNEISEKSEIFDDQFSVERPDGSNFTLKIRSTKLEDSAMYFCASRTRDQPQHFGDGTRLSIL.